This TCR beta chain was found in a study of CDR3 diversity in severe acne (dated by TCRdb to the late 2010s). Library preparation used PCR. These reads were obtained on an Illumina HiSeq 2000. TCRdb itself trimmed the public reads at Q25 with fastp, ran MiXCR and retained productive beta chains. Rows merge per CDR3 protein into single entries with the most common DNA and genes. This sample holds roughly 93,000 distinct CDR3 sequences; roughly 49% were observed only once. 9.5% to 13% of the sample is in the top ten clones. About this clonotype itself: It has no known antigen specificity. Per-base qualities were not stored, and no clone one base away is much larger.

This TCR was recovered from a male donor with severe acne vulgaris. Sample: blood.

The sequenced DNA: TGCAGTGCTAGAGATCCGACAGAAATTCTAAAGAACACTGAAGCTTTCTTT. The translation is CSARDPTEILKNTEAFF. The chain is encoded by TRBV20-1 joined to TRBJ1-1; TRBD1 is possibly the D segment (5 matching bases). V loses 0 bases of germline sequence and J loses 1 base, and the interval between the two ends is 18 bases. The CDR3 contains 17 residues, cysteine and phenylalanine counted. Only the CDR3 region is kept as DNA, spanning 51 bases read in frame from base 1. From a lookup of the germline V gene (reference sequence), CDR1 and CDR2 are DFQATT and SNEGSKA.